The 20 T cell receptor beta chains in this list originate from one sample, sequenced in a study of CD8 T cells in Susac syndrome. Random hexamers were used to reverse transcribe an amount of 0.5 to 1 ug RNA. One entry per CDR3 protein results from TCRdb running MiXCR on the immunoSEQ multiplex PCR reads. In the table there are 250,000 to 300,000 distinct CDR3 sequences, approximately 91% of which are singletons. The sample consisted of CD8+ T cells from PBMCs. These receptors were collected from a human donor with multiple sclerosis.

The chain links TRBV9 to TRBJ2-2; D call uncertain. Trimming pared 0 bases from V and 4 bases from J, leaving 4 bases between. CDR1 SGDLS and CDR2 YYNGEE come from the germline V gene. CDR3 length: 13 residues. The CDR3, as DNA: TGTGCCAGCAGCGTAGTCAGCACCGGGGAGCTGTTTTTT. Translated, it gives CASSVVSTGELFF.

CDR3 coding DNA: TGCGCCAGCAGCCCTGGGGCGGGAGAGGGGTACGAGCAGTACTTC. Its protein product is CASSPGAGEGYEQYF. The rearrangement uses TRBV4-3 and TRBJ2-7; 7 bases line up with TRBD2. CDR1 is LGHNA, CDR2 YSLEER, per germline. The V segment lost 4 bases and the J segment 4 bases; nucleotides outside the gene matches: 10. CDR3 length: 15 residues.

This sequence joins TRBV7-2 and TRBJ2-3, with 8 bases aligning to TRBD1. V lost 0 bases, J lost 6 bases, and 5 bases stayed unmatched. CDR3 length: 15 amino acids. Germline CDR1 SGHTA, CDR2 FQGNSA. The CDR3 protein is CASSLAFDRGDTQYF. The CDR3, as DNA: TGTGCCAGCAGCTTAGCGTTCGACAGGGGCGATACGCAGTATTTT.

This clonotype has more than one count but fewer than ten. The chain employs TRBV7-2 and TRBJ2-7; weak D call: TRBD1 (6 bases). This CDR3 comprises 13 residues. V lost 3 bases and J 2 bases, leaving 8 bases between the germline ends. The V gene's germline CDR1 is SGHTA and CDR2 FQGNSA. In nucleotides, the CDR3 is TGTGCCAGCAGCTTTCGGGACACCTACGAGCAGTACTTC. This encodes CASSFRDTYEQYF.

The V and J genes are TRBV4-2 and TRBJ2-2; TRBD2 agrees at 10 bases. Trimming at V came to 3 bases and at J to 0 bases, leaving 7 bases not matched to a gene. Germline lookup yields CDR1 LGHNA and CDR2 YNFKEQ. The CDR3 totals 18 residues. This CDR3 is CASSQASGGYANTGELFF. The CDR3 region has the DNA TGTGCCAGCAGCCAGGCTAGCGGGGGTTACGCGAACACCGGGGAGCTGTTTTTT.

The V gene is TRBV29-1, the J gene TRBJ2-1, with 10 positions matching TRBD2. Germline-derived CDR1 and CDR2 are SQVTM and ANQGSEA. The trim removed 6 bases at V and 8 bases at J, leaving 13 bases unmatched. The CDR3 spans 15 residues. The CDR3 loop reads CSVGSGTSVGDEQFF. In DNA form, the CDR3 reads TGCAGCGTCGGTTCCGGGACTAGCGTGGGGGATGAGCAGTTCTTC.

CDR3 in amino acids: CASSQVDSSYGYTF. The CDR3 DNA reads as TGTGCCAGCAGCCAAGTGGACAGTAGCTATGGCTACACCTTC. The chain combines TRBV4-2 with TRBJ1-2; a possible D gene is TRBD1 (6 bases). This CDR3 spans 14 amino acids. Germline V gene sequence: CDR1 LGHNA, CDR2 YNFKEQ. Trimming cost V 1 base and J 4 bases, with 10 bases left between them.

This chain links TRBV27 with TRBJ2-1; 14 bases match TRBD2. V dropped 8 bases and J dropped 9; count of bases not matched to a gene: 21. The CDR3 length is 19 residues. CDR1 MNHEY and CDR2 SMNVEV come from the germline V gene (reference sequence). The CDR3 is CASGPTTRPGLAGVSEQFF. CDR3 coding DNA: TGTGCCAGCGGACCTACCACCCGTCCGGGACTAGCGGGAGTCAGTGAGCAGTTCTTC.

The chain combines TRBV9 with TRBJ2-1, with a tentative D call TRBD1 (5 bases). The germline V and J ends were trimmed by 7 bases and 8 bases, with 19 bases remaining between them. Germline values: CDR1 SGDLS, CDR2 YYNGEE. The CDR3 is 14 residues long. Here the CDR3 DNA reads TGTGCCAGCGCTCAGGGTCGGGTTCAAGATGAGCAGTTCTTC. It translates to CASAQGRVQDEQFF.

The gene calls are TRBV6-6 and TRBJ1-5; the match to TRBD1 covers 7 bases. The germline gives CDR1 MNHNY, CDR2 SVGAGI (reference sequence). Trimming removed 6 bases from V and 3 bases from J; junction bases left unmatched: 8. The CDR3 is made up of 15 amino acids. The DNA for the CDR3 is TGTGCCAGCAGAACTCAGGGACAGCACAATCAGCCCCAGCATTTT. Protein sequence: CASRTQGQHNQPQHF.

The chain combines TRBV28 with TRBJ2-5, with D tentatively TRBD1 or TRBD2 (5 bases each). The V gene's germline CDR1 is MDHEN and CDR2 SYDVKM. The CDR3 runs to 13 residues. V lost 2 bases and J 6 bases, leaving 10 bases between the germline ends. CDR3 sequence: CASSLMGVQTQYF. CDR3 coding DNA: TGTGCCAGCAGTTTAATGGGGGTACAGACCCAGTACTTC.

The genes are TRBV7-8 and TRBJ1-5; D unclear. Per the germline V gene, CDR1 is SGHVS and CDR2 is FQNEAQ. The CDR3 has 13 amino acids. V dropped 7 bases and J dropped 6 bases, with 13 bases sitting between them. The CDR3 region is CASNAGGVQPQHF. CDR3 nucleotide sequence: TGTGCCAGCAACGCAGGCGGGGTTCAGCCCCAGCATTTT.

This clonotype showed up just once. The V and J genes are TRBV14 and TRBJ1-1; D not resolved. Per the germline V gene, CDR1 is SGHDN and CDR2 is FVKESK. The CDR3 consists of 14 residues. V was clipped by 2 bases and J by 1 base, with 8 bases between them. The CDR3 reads CASSQTTENTEAFF. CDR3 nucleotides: TGTGCCAGCAGCCAAACCACAGAGAACACTGAAGCTTTCTTT.

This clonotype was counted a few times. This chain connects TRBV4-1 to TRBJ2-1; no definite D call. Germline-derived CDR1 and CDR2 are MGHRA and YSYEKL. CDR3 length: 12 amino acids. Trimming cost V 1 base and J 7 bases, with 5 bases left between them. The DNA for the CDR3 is TGCGCCAGCAGCCAAGGGGTGAATGAGCAGTTCTTC. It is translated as CASSQGVNEQFF.

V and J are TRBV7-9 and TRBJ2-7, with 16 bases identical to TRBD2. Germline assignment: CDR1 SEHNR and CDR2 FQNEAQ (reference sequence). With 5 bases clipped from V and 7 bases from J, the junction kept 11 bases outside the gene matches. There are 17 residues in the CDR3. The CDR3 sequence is CASSHPGLAGGPGEQYF. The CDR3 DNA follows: TGTGCCAGCAGCCACCCGGGACTAGCGGGGGGGCCGGGTGAGCAGTACTTC.

CDR3 amino acids: CASSDRRRREGLSSYNEQFF. The CDR3 DNA is TGTGCCAGCAGCGATAGGAGGCGCAGGGAGGGGCTGAGCTCCTACAATGAGCAGTTCTTC. The chain carries TRBV7-3 and TRBJ2-1; 7 positions agree with TRBD2. The ends lost 5 bases at V and 0 bases at J; junction bases unmatched: 19. The CDR3 consists of 20 residues. In germline, CDR1 is SGHTA, CDR2 FQGTGA. The variable domain in full, completed from reference TRBV7-3 and TRBJ2-1, reads GAGVSQTPSNKVTEKGKYVELRCDPISGHTALYWYRQSLGQGPEFLIYFQGTGAADDSGLPNDRFFAVRPEGSVSTLKIQRTERGDSAVYLCASSDRRRREGLSSYNEQFFGPGTRLTVL.

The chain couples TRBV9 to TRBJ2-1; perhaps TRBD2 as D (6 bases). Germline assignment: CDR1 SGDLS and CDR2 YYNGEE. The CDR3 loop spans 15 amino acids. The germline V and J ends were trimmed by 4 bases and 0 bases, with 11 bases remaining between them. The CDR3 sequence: CASSPLGSSYNEQFF. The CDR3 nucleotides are TGTGCCAGCAGCCCTCTCGGGAGCTCCTACAATGAGCAGTTCTTC.

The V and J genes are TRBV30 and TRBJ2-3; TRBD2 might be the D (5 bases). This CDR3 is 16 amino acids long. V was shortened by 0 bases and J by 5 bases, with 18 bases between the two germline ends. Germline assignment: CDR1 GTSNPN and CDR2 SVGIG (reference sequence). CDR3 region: CAWSVYGELVGDTQYF. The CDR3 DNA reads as TGTGCCTGGAGTGTCTACGGGGAGTTGGTAGGAGATACGCAGTATTTT.

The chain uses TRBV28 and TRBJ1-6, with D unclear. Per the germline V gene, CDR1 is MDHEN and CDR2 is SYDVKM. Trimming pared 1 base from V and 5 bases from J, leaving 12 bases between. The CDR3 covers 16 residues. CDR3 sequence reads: CASSLFSWSDNSPLHF. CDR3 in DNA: TGTGCCAGCAGTTTATTTTCCTGGAGCGATAATTCACCCCTCCACTTT. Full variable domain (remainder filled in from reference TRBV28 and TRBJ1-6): DVKVTQSSRYLVKRTGEKVFLECVQDMDHENMFWYRQDPGLGLRLIYFSYDVKMKEKGDIPEGYSVSREKKERFSLILESASTNQTSMYLCASSLFSWSDNSPLHFGNGTRLTVT.

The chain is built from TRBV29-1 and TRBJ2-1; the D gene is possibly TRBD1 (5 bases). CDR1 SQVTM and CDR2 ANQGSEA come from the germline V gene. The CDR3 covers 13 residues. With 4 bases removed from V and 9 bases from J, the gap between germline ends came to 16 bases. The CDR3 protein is CSVVGSQVSEQFF. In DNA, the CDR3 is TGCAGCGTTGTTGGGTCACAGGTCAGTGAGCAGTTCTTC.